The TCR beta chain under discussion was sequenced for a study of blood T cells in healthy people across ages. A second PCR of 7 to 11 cycles used a sample-barcoded 5' primer and a J-beta primer mix. TCRdb reprocessed the 5' RACE reads with MiXCR, giving one entry per CDR3 protein. The data hold 800,000 or so distinct CDR3 sequences, with 20% to 25% observed a single time. This clonotype was counted between two and nine times. The same sample was also used in a study of T cells of mothers and their children. Per that paper: In this cohort, donors were a few healthy Caucasian mothers plus their six children. Amplification in the second PCR used the M1S primer, which added sample barcodes and 2-4 random nucleotides.

The sequenced sample was blood. The sequence came from a boy under 18 in good health.

For the CDR3, the DNA is TGTGCCAGCAGGACTTTCGGGCAAGAGACCCAGTACTTC. Amino acids: CASRTFGQETQYF. The chain combines TRBV28 with TRBJ2-5; D gene unclear. The germline V gene encodes CDR1 MDHEN and CDR2 SYDVKM. V shed 6 bases and J shed 2 bases, with 10 bases lying between them. This CDR3 has 13 amino acids.